This T cell receptor beta chain was sequenced during a study of shared clonotypes between healthy human individuals. Study background: Donors, aged 18 to 49, were a couple of women and a few men.

Sequencing used immunoSEQ multiplex PCR; TCRdb keeps in-frame clones, though not all of them. The data contain about 2.2 million clones, around 93% of them singletons. Germline CDR1 and CDR2: LNHNV and YYDKDF (reference sequence). CDR3 length: 16 residues. Trimming removed 3 bases at V and 0 bases at J, with 12 bases between. The naive CD8 population came from CD45RO-negative cells selected for CCR7, without terminally differentiated effector memory CD45RA+ cells. The receptor comes from a man younger than 35 in good health. Some clones in this sample may be carry-over from other donors' samples. The source material was naive CD8+ T cells from PBMCs. The chain employs TRBV15 and TRBJ1-3; D might be TRBD1 (6 bases). DNA of the CDR3: TGTGCCACCAGCAGGAACAGGGTTACCTCTGGAAACACCATATATTTT. Residues: CATSRNRVTSGNTIYF.